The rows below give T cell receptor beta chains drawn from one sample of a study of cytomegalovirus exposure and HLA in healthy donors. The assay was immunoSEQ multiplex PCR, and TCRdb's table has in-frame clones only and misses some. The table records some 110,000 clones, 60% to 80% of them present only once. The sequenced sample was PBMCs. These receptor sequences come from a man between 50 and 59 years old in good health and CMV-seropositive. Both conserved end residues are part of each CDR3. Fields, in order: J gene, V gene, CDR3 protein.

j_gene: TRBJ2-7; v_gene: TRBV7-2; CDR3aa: CASSLVSGYEQYF
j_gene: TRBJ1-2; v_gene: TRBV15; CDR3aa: CATSRGAINYGYTF
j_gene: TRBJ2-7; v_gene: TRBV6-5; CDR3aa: CASSYSGRTEPYEQYF
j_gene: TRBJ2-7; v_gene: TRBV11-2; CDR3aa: CASSTGLASSYEQYF
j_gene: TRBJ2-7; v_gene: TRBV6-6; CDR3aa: CASETSGQASYEQYF
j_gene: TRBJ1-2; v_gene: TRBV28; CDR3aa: CASMTGVNYGYTF
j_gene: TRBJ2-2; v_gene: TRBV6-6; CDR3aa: CASSSRGITGELFF
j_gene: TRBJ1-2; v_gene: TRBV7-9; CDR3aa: CASSLTGFLNYGYTF
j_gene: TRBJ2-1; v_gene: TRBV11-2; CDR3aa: CASSLSIQEFYNEQFF
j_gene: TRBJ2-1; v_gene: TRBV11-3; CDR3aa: CASSSGQGSYNEQFF
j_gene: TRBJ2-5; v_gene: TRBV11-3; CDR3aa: CASSFFEGEETQYF
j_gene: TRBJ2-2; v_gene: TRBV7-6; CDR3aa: CASSLARGVAGELFF
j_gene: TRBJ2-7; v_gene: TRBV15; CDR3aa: CATSRGGTESYEQYF
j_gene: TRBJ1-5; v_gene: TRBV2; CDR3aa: CASRKGEGSNQPQHF
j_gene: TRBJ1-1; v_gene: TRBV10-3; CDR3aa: CAIRGLPNTEAFF
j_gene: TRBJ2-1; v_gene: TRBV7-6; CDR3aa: CASSPRGVGTGTNEQFF
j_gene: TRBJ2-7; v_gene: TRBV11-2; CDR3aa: CASSATSALYEQYF